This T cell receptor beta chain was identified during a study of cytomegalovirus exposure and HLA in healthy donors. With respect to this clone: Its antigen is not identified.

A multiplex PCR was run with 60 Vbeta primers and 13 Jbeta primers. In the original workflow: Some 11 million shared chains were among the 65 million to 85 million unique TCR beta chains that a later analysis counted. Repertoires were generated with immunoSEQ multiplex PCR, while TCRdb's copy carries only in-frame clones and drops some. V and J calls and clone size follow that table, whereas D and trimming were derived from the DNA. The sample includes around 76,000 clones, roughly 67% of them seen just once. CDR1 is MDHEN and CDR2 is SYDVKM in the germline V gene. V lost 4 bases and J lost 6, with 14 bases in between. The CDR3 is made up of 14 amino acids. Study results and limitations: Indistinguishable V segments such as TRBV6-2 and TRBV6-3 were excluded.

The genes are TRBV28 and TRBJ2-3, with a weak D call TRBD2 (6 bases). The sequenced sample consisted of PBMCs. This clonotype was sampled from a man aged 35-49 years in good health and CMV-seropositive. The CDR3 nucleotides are TGTGCCAGCAGTTCGGGACGGGGGAGGGATACGCAGTATTTT. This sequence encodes CASSSGRGRDTQYF. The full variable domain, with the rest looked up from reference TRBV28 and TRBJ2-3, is DVKVTQSSRYLVKRTGEKVFLECVQDMDHENMFWYRQDPGLGLRLIYFSYDVKMKEKGDIPEGYSVSREKKERFSLILESASTNQTSMYLCASSSGRGRDTQYFGPGTRLTVL.